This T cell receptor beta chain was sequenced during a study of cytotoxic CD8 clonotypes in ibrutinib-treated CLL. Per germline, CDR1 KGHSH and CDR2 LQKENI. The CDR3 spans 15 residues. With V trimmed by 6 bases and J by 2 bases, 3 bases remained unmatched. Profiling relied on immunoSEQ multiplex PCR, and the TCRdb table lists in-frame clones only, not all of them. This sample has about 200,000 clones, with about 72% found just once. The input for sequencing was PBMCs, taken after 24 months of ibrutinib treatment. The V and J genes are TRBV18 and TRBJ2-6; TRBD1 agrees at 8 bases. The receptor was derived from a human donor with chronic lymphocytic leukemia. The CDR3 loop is CASSLDRAGANVLTF. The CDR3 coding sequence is TGTGCCAGCTCTCTGGACAGGGCTGGGGCCAACGTCCTGACTTTC.